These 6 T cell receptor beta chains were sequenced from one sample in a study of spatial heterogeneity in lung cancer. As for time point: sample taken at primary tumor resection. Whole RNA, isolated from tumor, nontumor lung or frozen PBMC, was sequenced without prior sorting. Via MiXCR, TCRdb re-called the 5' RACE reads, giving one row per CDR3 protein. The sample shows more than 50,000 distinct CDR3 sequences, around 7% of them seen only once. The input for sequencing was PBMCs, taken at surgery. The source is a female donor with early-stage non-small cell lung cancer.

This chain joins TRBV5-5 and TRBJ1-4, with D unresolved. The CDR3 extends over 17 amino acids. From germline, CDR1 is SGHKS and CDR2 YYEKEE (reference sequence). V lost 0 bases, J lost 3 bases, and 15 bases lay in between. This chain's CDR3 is CASSLESRVAANEKLFF. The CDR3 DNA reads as TGTGCCAGCAGCTTGGAGTCTCGGGTTGCCGCTAATGAAAAACTGTTTTTT. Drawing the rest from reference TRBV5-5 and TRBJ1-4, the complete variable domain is DAGVTQSPTHLIKTRGQQVTLRCSPISGHKSVSWYQQVLGQGPQFIFQYYEKEERGRGNFPDRFSARQFPNYSSELNVNALLLGDSALYLCASSLESRVAANEKLFFGSGTQLSVL.

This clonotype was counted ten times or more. The CDR3 reads CASSFDNSNQPQHF. CDR3 DNA: TGTGCCAGCAGCTTCGATAATAGCAATCAGCCCCAGCATTTT. The chain employs TRBV11-2 and TRBJ1-5; D remains unclear. The CDR3 runs 14 residues. Germline loops: CDR1 SGHAT, CDR2 FQNNGV. The ends were cut back, 3 bases at V and 0 bases at J, with 6 bases in the middle.

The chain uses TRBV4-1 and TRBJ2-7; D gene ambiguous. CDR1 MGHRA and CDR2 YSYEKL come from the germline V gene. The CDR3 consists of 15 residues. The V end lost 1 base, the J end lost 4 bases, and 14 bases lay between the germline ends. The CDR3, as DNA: TGCGCCAGCAGCCAAGCCTGGTCTGGGTCGTACGAGCAGTACTTC. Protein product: CASSQAWSGSYEQYF.

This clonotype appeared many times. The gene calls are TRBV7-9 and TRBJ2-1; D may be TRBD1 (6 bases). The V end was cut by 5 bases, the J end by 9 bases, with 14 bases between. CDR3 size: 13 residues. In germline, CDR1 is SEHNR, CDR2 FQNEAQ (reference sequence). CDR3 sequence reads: CASSPGHSFEQFF. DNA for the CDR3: TGTGCCAGCAGCCCGGGACACTCATTTGAGCAGTTCTTC.

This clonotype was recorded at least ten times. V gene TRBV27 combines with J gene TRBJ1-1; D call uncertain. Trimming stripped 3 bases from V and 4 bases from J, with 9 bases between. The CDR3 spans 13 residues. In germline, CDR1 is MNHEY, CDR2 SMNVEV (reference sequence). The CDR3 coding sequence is TGTGCCAGCAGTTTTCAAGTGGGCACTGAAGCTTTCTTT. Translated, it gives CASSFQVGTEAFF.

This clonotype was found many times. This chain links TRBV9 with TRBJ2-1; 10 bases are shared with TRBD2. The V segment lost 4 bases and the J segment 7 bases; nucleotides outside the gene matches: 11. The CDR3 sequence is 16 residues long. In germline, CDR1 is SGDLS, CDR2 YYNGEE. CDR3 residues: CASSPAGTSVVNEQFF. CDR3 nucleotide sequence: TGTGCCAGCAGCCCGGCCGGGACTAGCGTTGTTAATGAGCAGTTCTTC.